Detailed here is one T cell receptor beta chain. Its antigen is currently unknown. This sample was included in a study of T-cell memory formation after mild COVID-19. In the study overall: Across donors, TCR clusters were largely donor specific. Findings and caveats of the study: Balance between CD4 and CD8 was seen in clones contracting day 15 to 85, and a CD4+ lean was seen in later expanders. CD4+ contracting clones lay mainly in CM and EM, CD8+ ones in EMRA.

The V end lost 6 bases, the J end lost 8 bases, and 23 bases lay between the germline ends. This CDR3 has 16 residues. Libraries for TCRalpha and TCRbeta carried sample barcodes and unique molecular identifiers via 5'RACE. TCRdb processed the 5' RACE reads anew with MiXCR; each CDR3 protein has one entry. This sample has some 290,000 distinct CDR3 sequences, with about 16% found just once. The chain couples TRBV12-3 or TRBV12-4 to TRBJ2-1; possibly TRBD1 or TRBD2 for D (5 bases each). Sequenced: PBMCs or a T cell subset sorted from them (not recorded which). The TCR comes from a man aged 18-30 years who had mild COVID-19 (a few samples of this study predate the infection). Cell type and time point are not known. The CDR3 loop reads CASRRVGTQMGYEQFF. The CDR3 DNA follows: TGTGCCAGCAGGCGGGTAGGGACCCAAATGGGCTATGAGCAGTTCTTC.